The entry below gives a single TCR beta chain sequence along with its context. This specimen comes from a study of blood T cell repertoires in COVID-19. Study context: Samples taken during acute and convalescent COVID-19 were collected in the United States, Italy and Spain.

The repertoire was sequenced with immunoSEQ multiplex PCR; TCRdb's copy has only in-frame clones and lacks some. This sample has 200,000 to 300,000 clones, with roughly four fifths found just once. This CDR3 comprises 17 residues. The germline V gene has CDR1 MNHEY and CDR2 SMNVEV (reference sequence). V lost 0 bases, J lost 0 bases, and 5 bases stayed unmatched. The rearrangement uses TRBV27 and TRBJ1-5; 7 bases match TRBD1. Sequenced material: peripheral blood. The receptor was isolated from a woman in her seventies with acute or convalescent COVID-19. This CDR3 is CASSLSTRQGSNQPQHF. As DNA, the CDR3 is TGTGCCAGCAGTTTATCGACACGACAGGGTAGCAATCAGCCCCAGCATTTT.